These 8 T cell receptor beta chains share one sample of origin, sequenced in a study of blood T cells in healthy people across ages. Alongside a J-beta primer mix, a sample-barcoded 5' primer served in a second PCR lasting roughly 7 to 11 cycles. TCRdb ran MiXCR on the 5' RACE reads and lists one entry per CDR3 protein. The sample has some 1.5 million distinct CDR3 sequences; 25% to 30% are singletons. Specimen: blood. All receptors come from a woman between 25 and 40 years old in good health.

This clonotype was recorded at least ten times. V and J are TRBV28 and TRBJ2-7, with 7 bases fitting TRBD1. CDR3 length: 14 amino acids. V shed 1 base, J shed 5 bases, and the junction held 5 bases outside the gene matches. Per germline, CDR1 MDHEN and CDR2 SYDVKM. The CDR3 DNA is TGTGCCAGCAGTTTATCAGGGGGAATCGACGAGCAGTACTTC. The encoded protein is CASSLSGGIDEQYF.

The chain has TRBV20-1 and TRBJ2-7; TRBD1 is a possible D gene (6 bases). V lost 6 bases, J lost 5 bases, and 23 bases lay in between. The germline gives CDR1 DFQATT, CDR2 SNEGSKA (reference sequence). This CDR3 has 15 residues. The CDR3 protein is CSAHGRGAQSNEQYF. CDR3 in DNA: TGCAGTGCGCATGGCAGGGGAGCCCAATCGAACGAGCAGTACTTC.

The chain joins TRBV4-3 to TRBJ2-7; 11 bases are shared with TRBD2. The CDR3 totals 15 residues. The trim removed 2 bases at V and 6 bases at J, leaving 6 bases unmatched. Per germline, CDR1 LGHNA and CDR2 YSLEER. The CDR3: CASSQIAGGQFEQYF. Here the CDR3 DNA reads TGCGCCAGCAGCCAAATAGCGGGAGGGCAATTCGAGCAGTACTTC.

The chain employs TRBV7-2 and TRBJ2-5; 8 bases fit TRBD2. The junction had 6 bases not matched to a gene; V was cut back by 1 base and J by 5 bases. Germline V gene sequence: CDR1 SGHTA, CDR2 FQGNSA. CDR3 length equals 15 residues. The chain's CDR3 is CASSLEFSGSETQYF. The CDR3 bases are TGTGCCAGCAGCTTAGAGTTCAGCGGGAGTGAGACCCAGTACTTC.

With respect to this clonotype: Given a much more abundant clone one base away, this may be a read error. The chain employs TRBV4-3 and TRBJ2-1; no clear D. V was clipped by 4 bases and J by 7 bases, with 17 bases between them. This CDR3 comprises 15 residues. CDR1 LGHNA and CDR2 YSLEER come from the germline V gene. The CDR3 reads CASSRDRLVSNEQFF. The CDR3, as DNA: TGCGCCAGCAGCCGAGATCGGCTAGTTTCAAATGAGCAGTTCTTC.

This clonotype was seen only a few times. A read error may produce the germline difference seen at one junction end. The chain is built from TRBV12-5 and TRBJ1-5; no reliable D call. The CDR3 contains 13 residues. Germline-derived CDR1 and CDR2 are LGHNT and FRNRAP. For the CDR3, the DNA is TGTGCTAGTGATTTGCCTCCAGATCAGCCCCAGCATTTT. This translates into CASDLPPDQPQHF. The entire variable domain, with the rest obtained from reference TRBV12-5 and TRBJ1-5, is as follows: DARVTQTPRHKVTEMGQEVTMRCQPILGHNTVFWYRQTMMQGLELLAYFRNRAPLDDSGMPKDRFSAEMPDATLATLKIQPSEPRDSAVYFCASDLPPDQPQHFGDGTRLSIL.

The CDR3 DNA is TGTGCTAGCGGACAGGGGAGTGTGGGCAATCAGCCCCAGCATTTT. Translating gives CASGQGSVGNQPQHF. This chain joins TRBV12-5 and TRBJ1-5; 9 bases line up with TRBD1. The CDR3 has 15 residues. Germline V gene sequence: CDR1 LGHNT, CDR2 FRNRAP. J was trimmed by 2 bases and V by 9 bases; bases with no gene match: 8.

Points on this clonotype: A much larger clonotype is one base distant, so this may be a read error. The V and J genes are TRBV7-2 and TRBJ1-2; 10 nucleotides agree with TRBD1. The germline gives CDR1 SGHTA, CDR2 FQGNSA. V lost 5 bases to trimming and J lost 7 bases; unmatched junction nucleotides: 4. There are 13 residues in the CDR3. CDR3 nucleotide sequence: TGTGCCAGCAGCCACGGGACAGGGGCTGGCTACACCTTC. As protein: CASSHGTGAGYTF.